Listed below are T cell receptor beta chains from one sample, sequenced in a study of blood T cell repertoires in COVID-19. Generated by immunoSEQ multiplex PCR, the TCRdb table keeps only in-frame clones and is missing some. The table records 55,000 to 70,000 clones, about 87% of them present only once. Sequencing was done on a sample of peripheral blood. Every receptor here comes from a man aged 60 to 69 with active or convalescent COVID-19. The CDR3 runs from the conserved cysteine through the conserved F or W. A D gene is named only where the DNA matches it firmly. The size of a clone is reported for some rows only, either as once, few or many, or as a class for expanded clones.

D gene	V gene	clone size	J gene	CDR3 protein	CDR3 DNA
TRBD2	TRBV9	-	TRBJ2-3	CASSARLAGGGSGTDTQYF	TGTGCCAGCAGCGCCCGACTAGCGGGGGGGGGTTCTGGCACAGATACGCAGTATTTT
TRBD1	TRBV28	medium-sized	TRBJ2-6	CASSLGLGDRGLYGANVLTF	TGTGCCAGCAGTTTGGGTTTAGGGGACAGGGGTTTATATGGGGCCAACGTCCTGACTTTC
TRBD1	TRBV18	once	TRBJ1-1	CASSLARGEMNTEAFF	TGTGCCAGCTCTCTAGCCAGGGGGGAAATGAACACTGAAGCTTTCTTT
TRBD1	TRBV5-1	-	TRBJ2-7	CASSLLGQSYEQYF	TGCGCCAGCAGCTTGTTGGGACAGTCCTACGAGCAGTACTTC
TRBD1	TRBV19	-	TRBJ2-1	CASIPSTGGVLNEQFF	TGTGCCAGTATTCCCTCTACAGGGGGAGTTCTCAATGAGCAGTTCTTC
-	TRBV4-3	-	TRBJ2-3	CASSQGAGTDTQYF	TGCGCCAGCAGCCAAGGGGCCGGCACAGATACGCAGTATTTT
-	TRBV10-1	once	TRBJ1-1	CASSPPHGRTEAFF	TGCGCCAGCAGTCCCCCACACGGGAGAACTGAAGCTTTCTTT
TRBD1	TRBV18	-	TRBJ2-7	CASSLSPGTGAYEQYF	TGTGCCAGCTCACTAAGCCCCGGGACAGGGGCCTACGAGCAGTACTTC
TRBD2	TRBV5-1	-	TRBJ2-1	CASSLGGLAMNEQFF	TGCGCCAGCAGCTTGGGAGGACTAGCGATGAATGAGCAGTTCTTC
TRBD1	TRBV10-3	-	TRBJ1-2	CAIRKDRGPNYGYTF	TGTGCCATCAGGAAAGACAGGGGGCCTAACTATGGCTACACCTTC
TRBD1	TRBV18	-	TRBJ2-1	CASSPRDRGPNEQFF	TGTGCCAGCTCACCACGGGACAGGGGGCCCAATGAGCAGTTCTTC
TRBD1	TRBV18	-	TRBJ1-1	CASSPWDRAANTEAFF	TGTGCCAGCTCACCATGGGACAGGGCTGCGAACACTGAAGCTTTCTTT
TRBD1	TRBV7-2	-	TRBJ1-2	CASSLGDRLGGYTF	TGTGCCAGCAGCTTAGGGGACAGGCTGGGTGGCTACACCTTC
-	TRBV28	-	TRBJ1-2	CASSGQGWYGYTF	TGTGCCAGCAGTGGGCAGGGGTGGTATGGCTACACCTTC
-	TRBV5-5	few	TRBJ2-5	CASSQTARVETQYF	TGTGCCAGCAGTCAAACCGCCAGGGTTGAGACCCAGTACTTC
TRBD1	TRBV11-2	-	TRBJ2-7	CASSPLGQGDYEQYF	TGTGCCAGCAGCCCCCTCGGACAGGGAGACTACGAGCAGTACTTC
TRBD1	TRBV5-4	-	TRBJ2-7	CASSLGQGLYEQYF	TGTGCCAGCAGCTTGGGACAGGGCCTCTACGAGCAGTACTTC
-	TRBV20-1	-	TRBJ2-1	CSARSDNEQFF	TGCAGTGCTAGATCTGACAATGAGCAGTTCTTC
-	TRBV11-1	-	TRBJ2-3	CASSLVDTQYF	TGTGCCAGCAGCCTCGTCGATACGCAGTATTTT
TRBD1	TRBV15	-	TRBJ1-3	CATSRLQTGAGNTIYF	TGTGCCACCAGCAGACTCCAGACAGGGGCTGGAAACACCATATATTTT
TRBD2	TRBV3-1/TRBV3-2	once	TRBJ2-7	CASSLGTSRFYEQYF	TGTGCCAGCAGCCTGGGGACTAGCAGATTCTACGAGCAGTACTTC
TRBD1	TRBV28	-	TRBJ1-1	CASSSHGQGKNTEAFF	TGTGCCAGCAGTTCCCATGGACAGGGAAAGAACACTGAAGCTTTCTTT
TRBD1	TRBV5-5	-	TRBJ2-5	CASSRGTAQETQYF	TGTGCCAGCAGCCGAGGGACAGCGCAAGAGACCCAGTACTTC
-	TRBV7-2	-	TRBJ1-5	CASSQGGNQPQHF	TGTGCCAGCAGCCAGGGAGGGAATCAGCCCCAGCATTTT
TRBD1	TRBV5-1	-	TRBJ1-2	CASSLGQGTLGDGYTF	TGCGCCAGCAGCCTTGGACAGGGGACCCTTGGGGATGGCTACACCTTC
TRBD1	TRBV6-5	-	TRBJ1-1	CASRSGQGNTEAFF	TGTGCCAGCAGATCGGGACAGGGTAACACTGAAGCTTTCTTT
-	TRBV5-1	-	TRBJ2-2	CASSFLAGWTGELFF	TGCGCCAGCAGCTTCCTGGCAGGGTGGACCGGGGAGCTGTTTTTT
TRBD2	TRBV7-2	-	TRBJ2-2	CASRPGLANSGELFF	TGTGCCAGCAGACCGGGACTAGCGAATTCCGGGGAGCTGTTTTTT
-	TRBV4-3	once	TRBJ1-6	CASSQDGQGYSPLHF	TGCGCCAGCAGCCAAGATGGCCAGGGGTATTCACCCCTCCACTTT
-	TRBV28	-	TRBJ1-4	CASSLSGISNEKLFF	TGTGCCAGCAGTTTATCCGGTATAAGTAATGAAAAACTGTTTTTT
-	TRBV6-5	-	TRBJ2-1	CASSPGAEGSNEQFF	TGTGCCAGCAGTCCGGGCGCGGAGGGCTCCAATGAGCAGTTCTTC
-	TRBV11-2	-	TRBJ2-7	CASSLGGVVGSSYEQYF	TGTGCCAGCAGCTTAGGGGGGGTTGTGGGAAGCTCCTACGAGCAGTACTTC
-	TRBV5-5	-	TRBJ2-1	CASSPLAGEQFF	TGTGCCAGCAGCCCTCTGGCGGGCGAGCAGTTCTTC
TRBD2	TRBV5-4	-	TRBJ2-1	CASSLRLAGAGDEQFF	TGTGCCAGCAGCTTACGACTAGCGGGGGCCGGGGATGAGCAGTTCTTC
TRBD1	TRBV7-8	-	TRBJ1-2	CASSLAPGQGLPGYTF	TGTGCCAGCAGCTTAGCTCCGGGACAGGGGTTACCCGGCTACACCTTC
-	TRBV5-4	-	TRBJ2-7	CASSLGYRSSYEQYF	TGTGCCAGCAGCTTGGGCTACCGGAGCTCCTACGAGCAGTACTTC
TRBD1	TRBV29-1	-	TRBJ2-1	CSATGGYNEQFF	TGCAGCGCGACAGGGGGGTACAATGAGCAGTTCTTC
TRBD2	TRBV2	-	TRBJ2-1	CASTRLAPNEQFF	TGTGCCAGCACCAGACTAGCCCCCAATGAGCAGTTCTTC
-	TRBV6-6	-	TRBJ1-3	CASSYKGLGGNTIYF	TGTGCCAGCAGTTATAAGGGGCTGGGAGGAAACACCATATATTTT
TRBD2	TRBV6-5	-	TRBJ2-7	CASRATSGEVEQYF	TGTGCCAGCAGGGCGACTAGCGGGGAGGTCGAGCAGTACTTC
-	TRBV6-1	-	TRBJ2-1	CASSDGQISGASNEQFF	TGTGCCAGCAGTGACGGACAGATCAGTGGGGCATCAAATGAGCAGTTCTTC
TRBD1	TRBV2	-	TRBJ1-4	CASSGDREEKLFF	TGTGCCAGCAGCGGTGACAGGGAAGAAAAACTGTTTTTT
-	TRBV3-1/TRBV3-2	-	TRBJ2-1	CASSQVARGGNEQFF	TGTGCCAGCAGCCAAGTAGCGCGGGGAGGCAATGAGCAGTTCTTC
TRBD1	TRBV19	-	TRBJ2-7	CASSTNVWTGREQYF	TGTGCCAGTAGTACCAACGTCTGGACAGGGCGCGAGCAGTACTTC
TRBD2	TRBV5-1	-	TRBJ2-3	CASSFVRGARPSDTQYF	TGCGCCAGCAGCTTCGTGCGGGGGGCCCGGCCGTCAGATACGCAGTATTTT
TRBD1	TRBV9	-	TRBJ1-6	CASSVFDREQSYNSPLHF	TGTGCCAGCAGCGTATTTGACAGGGAGCAATCCTATAATTCACCCCTCCACTTT
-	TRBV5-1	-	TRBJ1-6	CASSQTGSSYNSPLHF	TGCGCCAGCAGTCAAACCGGGAGCTCCTATAATTCACCCCTCCACTTT
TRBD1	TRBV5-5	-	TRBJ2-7	CASSGGTGAYEQYF	TGTGCCAGCAGCGGGGGGACAGGGGCCTACGAGCAGTACTTC